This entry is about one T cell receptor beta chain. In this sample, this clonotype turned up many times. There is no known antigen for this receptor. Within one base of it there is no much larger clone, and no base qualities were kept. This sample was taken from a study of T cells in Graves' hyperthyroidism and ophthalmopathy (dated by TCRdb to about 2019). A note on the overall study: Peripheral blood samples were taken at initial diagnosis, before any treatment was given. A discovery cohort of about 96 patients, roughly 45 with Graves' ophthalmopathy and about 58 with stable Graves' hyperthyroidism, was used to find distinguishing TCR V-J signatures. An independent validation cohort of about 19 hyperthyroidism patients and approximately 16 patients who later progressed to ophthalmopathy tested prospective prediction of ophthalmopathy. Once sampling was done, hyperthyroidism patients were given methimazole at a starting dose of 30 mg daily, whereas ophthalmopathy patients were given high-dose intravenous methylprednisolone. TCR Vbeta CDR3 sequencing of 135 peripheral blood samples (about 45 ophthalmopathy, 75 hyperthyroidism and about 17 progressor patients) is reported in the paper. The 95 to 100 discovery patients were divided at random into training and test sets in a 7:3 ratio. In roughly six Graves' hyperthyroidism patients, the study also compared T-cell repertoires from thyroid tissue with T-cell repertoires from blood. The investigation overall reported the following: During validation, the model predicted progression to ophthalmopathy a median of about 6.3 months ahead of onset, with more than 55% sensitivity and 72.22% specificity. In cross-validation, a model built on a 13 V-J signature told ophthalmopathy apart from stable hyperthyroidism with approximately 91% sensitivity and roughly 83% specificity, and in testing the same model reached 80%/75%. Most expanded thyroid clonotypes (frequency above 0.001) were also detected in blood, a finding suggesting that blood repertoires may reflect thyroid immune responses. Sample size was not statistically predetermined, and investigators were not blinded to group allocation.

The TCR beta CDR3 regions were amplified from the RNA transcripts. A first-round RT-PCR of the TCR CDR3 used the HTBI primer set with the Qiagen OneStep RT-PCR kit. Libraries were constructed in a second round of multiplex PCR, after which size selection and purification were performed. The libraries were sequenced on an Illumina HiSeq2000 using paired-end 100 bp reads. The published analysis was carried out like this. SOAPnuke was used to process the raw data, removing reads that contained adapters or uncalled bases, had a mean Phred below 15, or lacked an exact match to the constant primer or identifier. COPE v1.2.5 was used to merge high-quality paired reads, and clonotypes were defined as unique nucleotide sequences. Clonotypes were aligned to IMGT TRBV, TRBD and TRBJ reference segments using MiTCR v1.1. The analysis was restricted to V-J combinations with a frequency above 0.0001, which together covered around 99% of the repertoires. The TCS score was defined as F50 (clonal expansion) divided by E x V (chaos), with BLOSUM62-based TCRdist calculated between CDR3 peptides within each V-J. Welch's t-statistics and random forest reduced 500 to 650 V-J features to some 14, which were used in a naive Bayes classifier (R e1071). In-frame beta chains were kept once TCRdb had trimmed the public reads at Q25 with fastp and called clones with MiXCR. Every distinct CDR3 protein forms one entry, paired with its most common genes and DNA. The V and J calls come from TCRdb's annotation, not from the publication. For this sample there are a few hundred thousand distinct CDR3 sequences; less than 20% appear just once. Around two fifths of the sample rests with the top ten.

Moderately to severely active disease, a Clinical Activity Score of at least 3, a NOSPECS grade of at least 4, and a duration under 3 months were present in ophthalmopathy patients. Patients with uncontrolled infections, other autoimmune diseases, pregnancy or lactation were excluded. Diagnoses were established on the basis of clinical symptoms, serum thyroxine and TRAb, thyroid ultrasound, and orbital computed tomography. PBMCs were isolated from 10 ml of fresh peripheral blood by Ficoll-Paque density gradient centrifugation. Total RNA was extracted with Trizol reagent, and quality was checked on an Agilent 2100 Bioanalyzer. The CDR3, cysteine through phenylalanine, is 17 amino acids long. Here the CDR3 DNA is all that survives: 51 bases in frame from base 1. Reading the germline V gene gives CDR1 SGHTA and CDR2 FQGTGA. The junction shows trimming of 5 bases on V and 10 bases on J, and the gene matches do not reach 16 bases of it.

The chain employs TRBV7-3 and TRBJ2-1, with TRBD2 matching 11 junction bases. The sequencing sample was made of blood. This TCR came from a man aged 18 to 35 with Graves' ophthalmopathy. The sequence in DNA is TGTGCCAGCAGCCGCTACCTCCGGGGTAGCGGGGGGGCGGAGCAGTTCTTC. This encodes CASSRYLRGSGGAEQFF.